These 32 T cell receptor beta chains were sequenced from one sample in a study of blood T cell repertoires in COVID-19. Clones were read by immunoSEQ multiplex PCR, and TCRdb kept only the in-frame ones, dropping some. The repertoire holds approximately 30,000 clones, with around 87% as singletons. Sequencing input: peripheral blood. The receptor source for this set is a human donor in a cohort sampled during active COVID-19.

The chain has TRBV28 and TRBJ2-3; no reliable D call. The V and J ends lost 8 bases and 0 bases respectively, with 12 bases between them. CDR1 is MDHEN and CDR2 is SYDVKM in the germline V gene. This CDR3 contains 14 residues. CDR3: CASLGGLSTDTQYF. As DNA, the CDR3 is TGTGCCAGCCTCGGCGGTTTGAGCACAGATACGCAGTATTTT.

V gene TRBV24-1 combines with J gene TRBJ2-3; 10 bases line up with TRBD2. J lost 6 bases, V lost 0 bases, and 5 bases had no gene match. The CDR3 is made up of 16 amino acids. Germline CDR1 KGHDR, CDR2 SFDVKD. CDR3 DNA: TGTGCCACCAGTGATTTGACTAGCGGGGAGGAGGATACGCAGTATTTT. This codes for CATSDLTSGEEDTQYF.

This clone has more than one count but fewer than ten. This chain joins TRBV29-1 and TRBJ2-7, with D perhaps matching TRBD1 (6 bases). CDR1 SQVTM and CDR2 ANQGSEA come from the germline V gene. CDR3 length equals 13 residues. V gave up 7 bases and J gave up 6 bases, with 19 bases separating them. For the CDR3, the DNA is TGCAGCGCCGAGACCGACAGGTCTGGCGAGCAGTACTTC. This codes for CSAETDRSGEQYF.

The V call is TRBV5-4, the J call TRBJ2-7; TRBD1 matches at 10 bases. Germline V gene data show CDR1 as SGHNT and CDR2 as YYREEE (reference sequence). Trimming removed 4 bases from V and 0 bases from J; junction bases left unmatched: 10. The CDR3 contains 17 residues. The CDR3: CASSQGTGAWSSYEQYF. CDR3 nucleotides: TGTGCCAGCAGCCAAGGGACAGGGGCCTGGAGCTCCTACGAGCAGTACTTC.

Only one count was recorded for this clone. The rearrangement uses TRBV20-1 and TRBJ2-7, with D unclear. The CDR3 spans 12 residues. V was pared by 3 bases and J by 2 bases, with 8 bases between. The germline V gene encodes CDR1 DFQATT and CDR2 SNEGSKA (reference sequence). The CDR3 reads CSASSGTYEQYF. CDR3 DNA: TGCAGTGCTAGTTCGGGTACCTACGAGCAGTACTTC.

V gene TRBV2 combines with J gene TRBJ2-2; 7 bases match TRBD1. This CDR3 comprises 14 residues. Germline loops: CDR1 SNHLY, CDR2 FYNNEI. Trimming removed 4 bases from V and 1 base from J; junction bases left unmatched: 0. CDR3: CASSAGGNTGELFF. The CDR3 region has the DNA TGTGCCAGCAGTGCAGGGGGGAACACCGGGGAGCTGTTTTTT.

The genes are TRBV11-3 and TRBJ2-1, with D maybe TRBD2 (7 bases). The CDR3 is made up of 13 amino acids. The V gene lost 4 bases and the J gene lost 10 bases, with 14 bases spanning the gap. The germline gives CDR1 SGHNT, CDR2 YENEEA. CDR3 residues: CASSSGGAREQFF. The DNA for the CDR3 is TGTGCCAGCAGCTCTGGGGGGGCACGCGAGCAGTTCTTC.

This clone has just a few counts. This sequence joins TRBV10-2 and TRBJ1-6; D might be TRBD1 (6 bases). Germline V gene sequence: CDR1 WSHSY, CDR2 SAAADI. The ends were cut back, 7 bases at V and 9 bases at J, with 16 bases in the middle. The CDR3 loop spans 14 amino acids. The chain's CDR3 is CASTRDIVISPLHF. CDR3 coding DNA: TGCGCCAGCACTCGGGACATCGTGATTTCACCCCTCCACTTT.

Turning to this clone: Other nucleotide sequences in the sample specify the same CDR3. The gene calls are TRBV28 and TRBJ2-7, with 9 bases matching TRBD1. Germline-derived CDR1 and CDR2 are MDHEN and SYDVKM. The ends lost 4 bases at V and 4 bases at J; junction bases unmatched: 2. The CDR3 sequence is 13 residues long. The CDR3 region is CASSSGQGYEQYF. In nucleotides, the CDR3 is TGTGCCAGCAGTTCCGGACAGGGGTACGAGCAGTACTTC.

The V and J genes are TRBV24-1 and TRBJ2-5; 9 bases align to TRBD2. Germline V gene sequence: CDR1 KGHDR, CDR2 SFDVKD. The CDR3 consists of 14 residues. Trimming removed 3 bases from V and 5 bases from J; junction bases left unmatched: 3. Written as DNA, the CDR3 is TGTGCCACCAGTGATCCTAGCGGGGTGGAGACCCAGTACTTC. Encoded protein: CATSDPSGVETQYF.

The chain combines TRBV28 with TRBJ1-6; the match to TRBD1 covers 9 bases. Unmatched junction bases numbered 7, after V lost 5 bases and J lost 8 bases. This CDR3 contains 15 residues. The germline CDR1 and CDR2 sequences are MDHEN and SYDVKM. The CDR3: CASSPSGQGDSPLHF. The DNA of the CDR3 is TGTGCCAGCAGTCCGTCGGGACAGGGCGATTCACCCCTCCACTTT.

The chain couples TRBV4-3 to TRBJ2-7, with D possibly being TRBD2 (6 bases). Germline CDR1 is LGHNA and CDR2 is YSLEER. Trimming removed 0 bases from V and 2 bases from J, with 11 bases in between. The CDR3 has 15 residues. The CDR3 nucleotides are TGCGCCAGCAGCCAAGACGGGGGTGAAGCCTACGAGCAGTACTTC. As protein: CASSQDGGEAYEQYF.

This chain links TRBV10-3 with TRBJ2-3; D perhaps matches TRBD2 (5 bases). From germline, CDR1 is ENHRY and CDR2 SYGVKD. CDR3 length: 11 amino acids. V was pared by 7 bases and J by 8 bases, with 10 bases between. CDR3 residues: CAIKGDGTQYF. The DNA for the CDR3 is TGTGCCATCAAGGGAGATGGTACGCAGTATTTT.

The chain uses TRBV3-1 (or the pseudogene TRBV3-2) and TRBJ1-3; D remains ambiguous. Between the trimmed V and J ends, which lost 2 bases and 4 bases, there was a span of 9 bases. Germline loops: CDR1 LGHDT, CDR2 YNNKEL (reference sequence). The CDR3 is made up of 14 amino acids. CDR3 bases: TGTGCCAGCAGCCAACCCGGGGTCGGAAACACCATATATTTT. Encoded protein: CASSQPGVGNTIYF.

This chain's CDR3 is CASRGQVGVNQPQHF. DNA of the CDR3: TGTGCCAGCCGTGGACAGGTCGGAGTCAATCAGCCCCAGCATTTT. The V gene is TRBV28, the J gene TRBJ1-5, with 7 bases matching TRBD1. The CDR3 is 15 amino acids. Germline loops: CDR1 MDHEN, CDR2 SYDVKM. V dropped 8 bases and J dropped 3; count of bases not matched to a gene: 10.

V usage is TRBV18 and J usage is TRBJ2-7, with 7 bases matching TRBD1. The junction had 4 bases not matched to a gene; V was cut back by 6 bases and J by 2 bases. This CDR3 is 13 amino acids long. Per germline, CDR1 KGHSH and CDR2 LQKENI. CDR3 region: CASSRQGTYEQYF. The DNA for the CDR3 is TGTGCCAGCTCGCGACAGGGTACCTACGAGCAGTACTTC.

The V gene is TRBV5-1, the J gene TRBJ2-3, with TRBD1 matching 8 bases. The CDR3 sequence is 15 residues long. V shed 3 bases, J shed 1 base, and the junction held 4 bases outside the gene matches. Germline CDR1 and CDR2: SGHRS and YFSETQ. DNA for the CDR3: TGCGCCAGCAGCTCACAGGGGGTCCGCACAGATACGCAGTATTTT. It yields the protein CASSSQGVRTDTQYF. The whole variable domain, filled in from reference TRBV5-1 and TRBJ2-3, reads KAGVTQTPRYLIKTRGQQVTLSCSPISGHRSVSWYQQTPGQGLQFLFEYFSETQRNKGNFPGRFSGRQFSNSRSEMNVSTLELGDSALYLCASSSQGVRTDTQYFGPGTRLTVL.

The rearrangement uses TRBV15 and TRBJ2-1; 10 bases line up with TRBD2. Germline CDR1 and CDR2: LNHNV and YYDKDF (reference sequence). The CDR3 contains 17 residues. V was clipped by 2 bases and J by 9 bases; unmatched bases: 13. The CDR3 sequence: CATSRLLERGGRGEQFF. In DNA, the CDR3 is TGTGCCACCAGCAGACTGTTAGAGCGGGGGGGCCGGGGTGAGCAGTTCTTC.

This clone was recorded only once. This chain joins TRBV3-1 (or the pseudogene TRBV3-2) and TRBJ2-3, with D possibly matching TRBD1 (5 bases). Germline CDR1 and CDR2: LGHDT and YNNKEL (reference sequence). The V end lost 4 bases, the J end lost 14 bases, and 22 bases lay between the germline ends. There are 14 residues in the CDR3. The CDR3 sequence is CASSPSERRVGLYF. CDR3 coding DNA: TGTGCCAGCAGCCCCTCCGAGCGCAGGGTGGGATTGTATTTT.

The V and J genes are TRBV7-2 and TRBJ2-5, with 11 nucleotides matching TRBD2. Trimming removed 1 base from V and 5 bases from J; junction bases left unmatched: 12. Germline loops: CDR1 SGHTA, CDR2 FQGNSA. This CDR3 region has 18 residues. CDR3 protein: CASSLGRLAGGPGETQYF. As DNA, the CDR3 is TGTGCCAGCAGCTTAGGACGATTAGCGGGGGGGCCGGGTGAGACCCAGTACTTC. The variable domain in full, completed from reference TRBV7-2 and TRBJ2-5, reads GAGVSQSPSNKVTEKGKDVELRCDPISGHTALYWYRQSLGQGLEFLIYFQGNSAPDKSGLPSDRFSAERTGGSVSTLTIQRTQQEDSAVYLCASSLGRLAGGPGETQYFGPGTRLLVL.

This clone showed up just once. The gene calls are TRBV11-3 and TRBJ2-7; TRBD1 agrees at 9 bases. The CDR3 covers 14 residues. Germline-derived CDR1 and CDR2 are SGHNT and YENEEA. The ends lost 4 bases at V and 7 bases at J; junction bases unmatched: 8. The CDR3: CASSSGTGTGEQYF. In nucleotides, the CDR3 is TGTGCCAGCAGCTCCGGGACAGGGACGGGAGAGCAGTACTTC.

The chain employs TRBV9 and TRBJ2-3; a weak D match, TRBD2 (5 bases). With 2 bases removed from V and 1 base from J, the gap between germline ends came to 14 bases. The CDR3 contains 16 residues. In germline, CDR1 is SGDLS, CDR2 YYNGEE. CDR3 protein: CASSVQEGRGTDTQYF. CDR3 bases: TGTGCCAGCAGCGTCCAAGAGGGTCGGGGCACAGATACGCAGTATTTT.

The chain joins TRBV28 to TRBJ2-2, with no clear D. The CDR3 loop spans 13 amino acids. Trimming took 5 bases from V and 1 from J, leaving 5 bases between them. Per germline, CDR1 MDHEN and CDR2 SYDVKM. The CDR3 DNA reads TGTGCCAGCAGTAGACAGAACACCGGGGAGCTGTTTTTT. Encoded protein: CASSRQNTGELFF.

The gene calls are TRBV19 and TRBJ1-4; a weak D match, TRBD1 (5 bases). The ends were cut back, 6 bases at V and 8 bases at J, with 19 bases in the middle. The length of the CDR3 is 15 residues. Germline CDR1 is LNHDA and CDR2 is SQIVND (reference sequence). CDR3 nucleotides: TGTGCCAGTAGAATATCGCAGGGCGCCGGCGAAAAACTGTTTTTT. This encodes CASRISQGAGEKLFF. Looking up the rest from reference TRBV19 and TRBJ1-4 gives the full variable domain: DGGITQSPKYLFRKEGQNVTLSCEQNLNHDAMYWYRQDPGQGLRLIYYSQIVNDFQKGDIAEGYSVSREKKESFPLTVTSAQKNPTAFYLCASRISQGAGEKLFFGSGTQLSVL.

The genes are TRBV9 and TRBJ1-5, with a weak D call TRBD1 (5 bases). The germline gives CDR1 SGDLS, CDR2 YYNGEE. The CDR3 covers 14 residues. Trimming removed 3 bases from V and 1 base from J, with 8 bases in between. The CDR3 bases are TGTGCCAGCAGCGGCCAGGGAAGCAATCAGCCCCAGCATTTT. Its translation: CASSGQGSNQPQHF.

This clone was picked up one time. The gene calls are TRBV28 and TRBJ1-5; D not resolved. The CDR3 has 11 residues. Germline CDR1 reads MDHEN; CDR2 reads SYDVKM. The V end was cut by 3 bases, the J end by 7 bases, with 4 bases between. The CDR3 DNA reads TGTGCCAGCAGTTTCCGGCAGCCCCAGCATTTT. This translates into CASSFRQPQHF.

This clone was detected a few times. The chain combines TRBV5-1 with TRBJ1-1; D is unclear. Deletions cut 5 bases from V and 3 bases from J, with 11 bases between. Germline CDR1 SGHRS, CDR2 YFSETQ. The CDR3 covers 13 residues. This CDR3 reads CASSPKSHTEAFF. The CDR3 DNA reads TGCGCCAGCAGTCCTAAATCTCACACTGAAGCTTTCTTT.

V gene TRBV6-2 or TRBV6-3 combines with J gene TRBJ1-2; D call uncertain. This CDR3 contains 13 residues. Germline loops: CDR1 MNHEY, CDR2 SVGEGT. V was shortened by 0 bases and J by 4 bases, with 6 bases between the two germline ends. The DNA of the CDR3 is TGTGCCAGCAGTTACTCCGGGGTCTATGGCTACACCTTC. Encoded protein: CASSYSGVYGYTF.

This CDR3 is CASSILAGVLNEQFF. The CDR3 nucleotides are TGTGCCAGTAGTATTCTAGCGGGGGTCCTCAATGAGCAGTTCTTC. The chain joins TRBV19 to TRBJ2-1; the match to TRBD2 covers 10 bases. The CDR3 extends over 15 amino acids. Germline CDR1 and CDR2: LNHDA and SQIVND (reference sequence). V lost 3 bases, J lost 6 bases, and 5 bases stayed unmatched.

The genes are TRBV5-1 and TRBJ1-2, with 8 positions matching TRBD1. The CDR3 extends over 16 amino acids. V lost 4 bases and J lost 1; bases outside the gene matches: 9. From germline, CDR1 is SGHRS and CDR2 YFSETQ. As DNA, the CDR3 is TGCGCCAGCAGCGAGAGAACAGGGGGGTATAACTATGGCTACACCTTC. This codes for CASSERTGGYNYGYTF.

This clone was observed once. CDR3 sequence reads: CASSESGAGGYTF. The CDR3 coding sequence is TGCGCCAGCAGTGAGTCGGGGGCCGGCGGCTACACCTTC. The chain joins TRBV10-1 to TRBJ1-2; D may be TRBD1 (6 bases). Germline V gene sequence: CDR1 WNHNN, CDR2 SYGVQD (reference sequence). The CDR3 sequence is 13 residues long. V was shortened by 0 bases and J by 8 bases, with 10 bases between the two germline ends.

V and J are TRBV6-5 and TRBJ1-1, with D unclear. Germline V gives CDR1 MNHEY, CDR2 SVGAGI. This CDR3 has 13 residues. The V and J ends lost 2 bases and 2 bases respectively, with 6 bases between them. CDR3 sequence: CASSYTHNTEAFF. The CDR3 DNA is TGTGCCAGCAGTTACACACACAACACTGAAGCTTTCTTT.